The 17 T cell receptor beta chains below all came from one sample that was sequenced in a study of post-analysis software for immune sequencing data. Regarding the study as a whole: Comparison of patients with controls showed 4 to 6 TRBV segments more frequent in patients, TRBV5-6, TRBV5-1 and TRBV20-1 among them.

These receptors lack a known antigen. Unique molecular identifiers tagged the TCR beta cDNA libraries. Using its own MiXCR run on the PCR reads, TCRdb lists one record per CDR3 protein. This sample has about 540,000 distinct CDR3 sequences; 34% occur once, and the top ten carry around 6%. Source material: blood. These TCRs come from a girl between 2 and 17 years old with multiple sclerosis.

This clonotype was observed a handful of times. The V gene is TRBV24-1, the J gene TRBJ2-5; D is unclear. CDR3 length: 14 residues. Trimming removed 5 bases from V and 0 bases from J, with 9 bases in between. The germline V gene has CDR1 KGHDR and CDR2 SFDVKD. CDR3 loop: CATSAPFDQETQYF. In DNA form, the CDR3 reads TGTGCCACCAGTGCCCCCTTCGACCAAGAGACCCAGTACTTC.

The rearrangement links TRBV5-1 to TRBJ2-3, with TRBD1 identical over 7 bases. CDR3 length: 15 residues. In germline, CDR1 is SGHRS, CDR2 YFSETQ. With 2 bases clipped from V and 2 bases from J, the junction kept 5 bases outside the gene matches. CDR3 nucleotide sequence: TGCGCCAGCAGCTTCTCGGGGACAGTCACAGATACGCAGTATTTT. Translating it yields CASSFSGTVTDTQYF.

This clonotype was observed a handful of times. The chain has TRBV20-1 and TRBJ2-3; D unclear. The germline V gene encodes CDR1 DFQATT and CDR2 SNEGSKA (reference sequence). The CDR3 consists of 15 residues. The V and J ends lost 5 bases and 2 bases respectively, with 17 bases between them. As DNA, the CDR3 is TGCAGTGCTGAGCGTGGTCGGGCCTTCACAGATACGCAGTATTTT. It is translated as CSAERGRAFTDTQYF.

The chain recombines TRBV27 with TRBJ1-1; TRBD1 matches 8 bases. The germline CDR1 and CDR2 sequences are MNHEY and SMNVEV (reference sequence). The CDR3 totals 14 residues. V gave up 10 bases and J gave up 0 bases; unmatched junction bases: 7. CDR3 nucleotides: TGTGCCACCGGGACAGGCCTTATGAACACTGAAGCTTTCTTT. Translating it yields CATGTGLMNTEAFF.

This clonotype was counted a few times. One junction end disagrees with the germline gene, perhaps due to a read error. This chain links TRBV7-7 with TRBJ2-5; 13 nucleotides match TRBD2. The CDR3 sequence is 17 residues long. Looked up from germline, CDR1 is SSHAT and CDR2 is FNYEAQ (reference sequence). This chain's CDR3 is CASSFPGTSGDQETQYF. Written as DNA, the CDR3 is TGTGCTAGCAGCTTCCCGGGGACTAGCGGGGACCAAGAGACCCAGTACTTC.

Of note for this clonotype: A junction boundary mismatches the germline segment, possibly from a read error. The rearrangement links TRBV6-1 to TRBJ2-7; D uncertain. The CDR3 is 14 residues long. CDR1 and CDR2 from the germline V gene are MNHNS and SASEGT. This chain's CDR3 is CASSATYSNYGQYF. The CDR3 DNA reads TGTGCCAGCAGTGCTACATATTCCAACTACGGGCAGTACTTC.

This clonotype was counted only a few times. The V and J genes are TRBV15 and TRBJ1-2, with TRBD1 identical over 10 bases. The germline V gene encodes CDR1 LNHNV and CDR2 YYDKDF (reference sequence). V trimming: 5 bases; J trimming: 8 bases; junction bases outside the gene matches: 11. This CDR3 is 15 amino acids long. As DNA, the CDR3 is TGTGCCACCAGCGGCGGCTGGACAGGGGGACGGGGCTACACCTTC. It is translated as CATSGGWTGGRGYTF.

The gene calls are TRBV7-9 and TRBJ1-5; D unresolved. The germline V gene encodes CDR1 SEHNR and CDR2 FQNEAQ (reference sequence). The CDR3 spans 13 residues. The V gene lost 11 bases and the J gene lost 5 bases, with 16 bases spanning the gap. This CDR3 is CADPPAVHQPQHF. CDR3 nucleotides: TGTGCCGATCCCCCGGCAGTTCATCAGCCCCAGCATTTT.

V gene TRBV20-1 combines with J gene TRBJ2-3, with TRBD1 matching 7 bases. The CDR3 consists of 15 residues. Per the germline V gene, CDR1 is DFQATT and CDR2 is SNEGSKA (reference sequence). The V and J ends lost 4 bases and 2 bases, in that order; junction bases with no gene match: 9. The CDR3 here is CSATLQGYPTDTQYF. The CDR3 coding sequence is TGCAGTGCTACATTACAGGGGTATCCCACAGATACGCAGTATTTT.

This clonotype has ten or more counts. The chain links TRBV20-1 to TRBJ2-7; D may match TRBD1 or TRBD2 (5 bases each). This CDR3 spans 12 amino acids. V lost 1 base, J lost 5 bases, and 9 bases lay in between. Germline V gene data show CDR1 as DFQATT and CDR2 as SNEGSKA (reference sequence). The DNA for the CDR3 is TGCAGTGCTAGAGGGGGGTTTGACGAGCAGTACTTC. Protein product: CSARGGFDEQYF.

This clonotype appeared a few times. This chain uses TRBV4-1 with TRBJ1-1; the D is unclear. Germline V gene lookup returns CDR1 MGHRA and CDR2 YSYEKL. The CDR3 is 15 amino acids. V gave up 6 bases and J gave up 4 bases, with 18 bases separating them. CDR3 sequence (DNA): TGCGCCAGCAGTCGAGGGCCCCCGGGAGGCACTGAAGCTTTCTTT. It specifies CASSRGPPGGTEAFF.

The chain's CDR3 is CSVEEWEGAYNEQFF. The CDR3 region has the DNA TGCAGCGTTGAAGAATGGGAGGGGGCCTACAATGAGCAGTTCTTC. V is TRBV29-1 and J is TRBJ2-1; perhaps TRBD2 as D (7 bases). V shed 0 bases and J shed 2 bases, with 11 bases lying between them. This CDR3 region has 15 residues. CDR1 is SQVTM, CDR2 ANQGSEA, per germline.

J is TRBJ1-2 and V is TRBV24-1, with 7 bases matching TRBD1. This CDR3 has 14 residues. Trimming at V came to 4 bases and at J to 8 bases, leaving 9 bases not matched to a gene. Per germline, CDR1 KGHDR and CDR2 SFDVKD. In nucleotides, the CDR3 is TGTGCCACCAGTGACACCGGGACAGCAGAGGGCTACACCTTC. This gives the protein CATSDTGTAEGYTF.

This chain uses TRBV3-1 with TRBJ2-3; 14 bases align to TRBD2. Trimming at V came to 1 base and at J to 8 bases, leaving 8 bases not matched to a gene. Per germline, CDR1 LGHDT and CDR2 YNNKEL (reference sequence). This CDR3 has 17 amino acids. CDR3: CASSQGLAGGFAGTQYF. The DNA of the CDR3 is TGTGCCAGCAGCCAAGGACTAGCGGGGGGGTTTGCAGGTACGCAGTATTTT.

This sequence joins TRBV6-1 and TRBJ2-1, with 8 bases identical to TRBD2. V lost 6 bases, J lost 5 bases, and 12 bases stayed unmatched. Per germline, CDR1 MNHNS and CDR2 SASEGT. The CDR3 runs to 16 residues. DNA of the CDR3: TGTGCCAGCAGGTCTTCTGCGGGGGGCACCAACAATGAGCAGTTCTTC. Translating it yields CASRSSAGGTNNEQFF.

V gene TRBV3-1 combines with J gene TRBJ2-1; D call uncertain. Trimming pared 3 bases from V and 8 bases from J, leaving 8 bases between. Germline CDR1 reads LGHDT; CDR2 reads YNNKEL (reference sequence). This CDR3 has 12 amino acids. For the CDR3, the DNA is TGTGCCAGCAGCCAGAACCACGATGAGCAGTTCTTC. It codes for CASSQNHDEQFF.

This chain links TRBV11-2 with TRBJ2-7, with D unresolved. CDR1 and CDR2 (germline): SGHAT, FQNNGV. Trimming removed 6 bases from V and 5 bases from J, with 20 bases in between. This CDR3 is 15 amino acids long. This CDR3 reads CASSFQGPLGHEQYF. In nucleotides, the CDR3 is TGTGCCAGCAGTTTTCAAGGGCCCTTAGGGCACGAGCAGTACTTC.